One and the same sample provided the 26 T cell receptor beta chains below, sequenced in a study of T-cell reconstitution after alpha-beta-depleted transplantation in children. Unique molecular identifiers featured in how the TCRbeta library was prepared. One entry per CDR3 protein results from TCRdb running MiXCR on the PCR reads. The profile shows some 280,000 distinct CDR3 sequences, approximately 9.8% of them singletons. Sequenced material: PBMCs from the stem cell graft donor, taken from the stem cell graft. The receptors were gathered from a human donor who donated a stem cell graft to a child with SCID.

The chain has TRBV11-2 and TRBJ1-1; D remains ambiguous. V gave up 3 bases and J gave up 8 bases, with 7 bases separating them. The germline gives CDR1 SGHAT, CDR2 FQNNGV. CDR3 length: 11 amino acids. The DNA of the CDR3 is TGTGCCAGCAGCTTCGAAGGGGAAGCTTTCTTT. It translates to CASSFEGEAFF. The whole variable domain, filled in from reference TRBV11-2 and TRBJ1-1, reads EAGVAQSPRYKIIEKRQSVAFWCNPISGHATLYWYQQILGQGPKLLIQFQNNGVVDDSQLPKDRFSAERLKGVDSTLKIQPAKLEDSAVYLCASSFEGEAFFGQGTRLTVV.

In this sample, this clonotype turned up a few times. This chain joins TRBV5-1 and TRBJ2-5; D gene ambiguous. V gave up 0 bases and J gave up 3 bases, with 12 bases separating them. Germline loops: CDR1 SGHRS, CDR2 YFSETQ. The CDR3 spans 15 residues. Here the CDR3 DNA reads TGCGCCAGCAGCTTGGGGCTGAACAAAGAAGAGACCCAGTACTTC. This sequence encodes CASSLGLNKEETQYF.

The CDR3 bases are TGTGCCAGCAGCGCGACCGGGACGCCAACCTACGAGCAGTACTTC. Amino acids: CASSATGTPTYEQYF. The gene calls are TRBV9 and TRBJ2-7; either TRBD1 or TRBD2 may supply D (5 bases each). CDR3 size: 15 residues. Germline loops: CDR1 SGDLS, CDR2 YYNGEE. V was pared by 3 bases and J by 2 bases, with 15 bases between.

This clonotype came up a few times. The chain links TRBV15 to TRBJ2-5; 7 bases agree with TRBD1. CDR3 length: 15 amino acids. V lost 0 bases and J lost 4; bases outside the gene matches: 5. Looked up from germline, CDR1 is LNHNV and CDR2 is YYDKDF (reference sequence). Here the CDR3 reads CATSREKGAIETQYF. Here the CDR3 DNA reads TGTGCCACCAGCAGAGAGAAGGGGGCGATAGAGACCCAGTACTTC.

The J gene is TRBJ2-7, the V gene TRBV5-1, with 7 nucleotides matching TRBD1. CDR1 SGHRS and CDR2 YFSETQ come from the germline V gene. The ends lost 7 bases at V and 7 bases at J; junction bases unmatched: 11. There are 13 residues in the CDR3. CDR3 in amino acids: CASARGQPSEQYF. In DNA, the CDR3 is TGCGCCAGCGCCCGGGGACAGCCTTCTGAGCAGTACTTC. Supplemented by reference TRBV5-1 and TRBJ2-7, the full variable domain reads KAGVTQTPRYLIKTRGQQVTLSCSPISGHRSVSWYQQTPGQGLQFLFEYFSETQRNKGNFPGRFSGRQFSNSRSEMNVSTLELGDSALYLCASARGQPSEQYFGPGTRLTVT.

Many counts were recorded for this clonotype. This CDR3 reads CAISEPGTKNIQYF. The DNA for the CDR3 is TGTGCCATCAGTGAGCCCGGGACCAAAAACATTCAGTACTTC. This chain connects TRBV10-3 to TRBJ2-4; TRBD2 is a possible D gene (5 bases). V was pared by 2 bases and J by 2 bases, with 7 bases between. Germline V lookup: CDR1 ENHRY, CDR2 SYGVKD. The CDR3 loop spans 14 amino acids.

This clonotype was seen more than once but under ten times. This chain connects TRBV20-1 to TRBJ2-7, with 8 bases aligning to TRBD2. CDR1 is DFQATT, CDR2 SNEGSKA, per germline (reference sequence). With 0 bases clipped from V and 2 bases from J, the junction kept 9 bases outside the gene matches. This CDR3 comprises 16 residues. CDR3 loop: CSARDVRSGGPYEQYF. For the CDR3, the DNA is TGCAGTGCTAGAGATGTAAGGAGCGGGGGCCCCTACGAGCAGTACTTC.

This clonotype was found once. The J gene is TRBJ1-4, the V gene TRBV7-8, with a possible D match to TRBD1 (6 bases). CDR3 length: 16 amino acids. V lost 5 bases and J lost 4, with 17 bases in between. Per the germline V gene, CDR1 is SGHVS and CDR2 is FQNEAQ. For the CDR3, the DNA is TGTGCCAGCAGCCCCCAGGCCGGGGGGCTTAATGAAAAACTGTTTTTT. This codes for CASSPQAGGLNEKLFF.

The V and J genes are TRBV13 and TRBJ1-1, with a weak D call TRBD1 (6 bases). V was trimmed by 5 bases and J by 3 bases, leaving 19 bases between them. Germline V gene lookup returns CDR1 PRHDT and CDR2 FYEKMQ (reference sequence). CDR3 length: 16 residues. CDR3 nucleotide sequence: TGTGCCAGCAGCCTCATCAGGGGCGTCCGCGACACTGAAGCTTTCTTT. Translated: CASSLIRGVRDTEAFF.

The genes are TRBV5-6 and TRBJ2-1; 10 bases align to TRBD2. The CDR3 covers 16 residues. Germline V gene data show CDR1 as SGHDT and CDR2 as YYEEEE. The junction had 4 bases not matched to a gene; V was cut back by 4 bases and J by 0 bases. DNA of the CDR3: TGTGCCAGCAGCGTAGCGGGGGGTCTCTCCTACAATGAGCAGTTCTTC. As protein: CASSVAGGLSYNEQFF. Complete variable domain (other parts from reference TRBV5-6 and TRBJ2-1): DAGVTQSPTHLIKTRGQQVTLRCSPKSGHDTVSWYQQALGQGPQFIFQYYEEEERQRGNFPDRFSGHQFPNYSSELNVNALLLGDSALYLCASSVAGGLSYNEQFFGPGTRLTVL.

This clonotype appeared a few times. In nucleotides, the CDR3 is TGTGCCAGCAGCCCGACTAGACTGACAGGGAAAGAGACCCAGTACTTC. Translation gives CASSPTRLTGKETQYF. This chain connects TRBV7-9 to TRBJ2-5; D is perhaps TRBD1 (7 bases). CDR3 size: 16 residues. V lost 5 bases, J lost 3 bases, and 19 bases lay in between. The germline gives CDR1 SEHNR, CDR2 FQNEAQ (reference sequence).

This clonotype was observed a handful of times. The V and J genes are TRBV7-3 and TRBJ1-1; D gene uncertain. V shed 5 bases and J shed 0 bases, with 16 bases lying between them. Germline V gives CDR1 SGHTA, CDR2 FQGTGA. The CDR3 runs 16 residues. CDR3 sequence reads: CASSQTPTALNTEAFF. For the CDR3, the DNA is TGTGCCAGCAGCCAAACCCCCACAGCGCTGAACACTGAAGCTTTCTTT.

This rearrangement joins TRBV7-9 to TRBJ2-7; the match to TRBD1 covers 8 bases. There are 15 residues in the CDR3. With V trimmed by 5 bases and J by 3 bases, 9 bases remained unmatched. Germline V CDR1 and CDR2: SEHNR, FQNEAQ (reference sequence). CDR3 loop: CASSPRPGQGYEQYF. The DNA for the CDR3 is TGTGCCAGCAGCCCCCGTCCTGGACAGGGCTACGAGCAGTACTTC.

The chain carries TRBV7-6 and TRBJ2-1, with 7 bases aligning to TRBD1. The junction had 6 bases not matched to a gene; V was cut back by 5 bases and J by 5 bases. Per germline, CDR1 SGHVS and CDR2 FNYEAQ. This CDR3 is 14 amino acids long. CDR3 residues: CASSPGQLNNEQFF. The CDR3 DNA reads TGTGCCAGCAGCCCGGGACAGTTAAACAATGAGCAGTTCTTC. Looking up the rest from reference TRBV7-6 and TRBJ2-1 gives the full variable domain: GAGVSQSPRYKVTKRGQDVALRCDPISGHVSLYWYRQALGQGPEFLTYFNYEAQQDKSGLPNDRFSAERPEGSISTLTIQRTEQRDSAMYRCASSPGQLNNEQFFGPGTRLTVL.

The rearrangement links TRBV27 to TRBJ1-1; TRBD1 matches at 8 bases. Per the germline V gene, CDR1 is MNHEY and CDR2 is SMNVEV (reference sequence). CDR3 length equals 13 residues. After removal of 8 bases from V and 2 bases from J, the junction contained 4 bases not matched to a gene. The CDR3 region is CASYRGGNTEAFF. In nucleotides, the CDR3 is TGTGCCAGCTACAGGGGGGGCAACACTGAAGCTTTCTTT.

V is TRBV13 and J is TRBJ2-7; D not resolved. This CDR3 has 12 amino acids. Germline CDR1 reads PRHDT; CDR2 reads FYEKMQ (reference sequence). Trimming removed 8 bases from V and 5 bases from J, with 13 bases in between. Written as DNA, the CDR3 is TGTGCCAGCGGGAAGGGAACCAACGAGCAGTACTTC. Translating gives CASGKGTNEQYF. Looking up the rest from reference TRBV13 and TRBJ2-7 gives the full variable domain: AAGVIQSPRHLIKEKRETATLKCYPIPRHDTVYWYQQGPGQDPQFLISFYEKMQSDKGSIPDRFSAQQFSDYHSELNMSSLELGDSALYFCASGKGTNEQYFGPGTRLTVT.

This clonotype was seen repeatedly, ten times or more. The chain links TRBV7-8 to TRBJ1-1; tentatively, D is TRBD1 (5 bases). The CDR3 length is 16 residues. The V end was cut by 5 bases, the J end by 4 bases, with 20 bases between. The germline V gene encodes CDR1 SGHVS and CDR2 FQNEAQ. The CDR3 protein is CASSQGPGGMVTEAFF. CDR3 DNA sequence: TGTGCCAGCAGCCAAGGACCTGGGGGAATGGTCACTGAAGCTTTCTTT.

There are many counts of this clonotype. This rearrangement joins TRBV5-1 to TRBJ2-3; D not resolved. There are 16 residues in the CDR3. The germline gives CDR1 SGHRS, CDR2 YFSETQ. V was shortened by 0 bases and J by 1 base, with 12 bases between the two germline ends. In DNA, the CDR3 is TGCGCCAGCAGCTTGGCCTCATCCCTCGGCACAGATACGCAGTATTTT. Protein: CASSLASSLGTDTQYF.

The rearrangement joins TRBV12-3 or TRBV12-4 to TRBJ1-1; D gene unclear. The CDR3 spans 14 residues. The V and J ends lost 7 bases and 5 bases respectively, with 17 bases between them. The DNA of the CDR3 is TGTGCCAGCACCTCTGAGATTCGGGGAACTGAAGCTTTCTTT. Translating it yields CASTSEIRGTEAFF.

This clonotype was detected a few times. The chain couples TRBV7-6 to TRBJ2-2, with 7 bases aligning to TRBD1. This CDR3 contains 15 residues. Germline CDR1 SGHVS, CDR2 FNYEAQ. Trimming at V came to 7 bases and at J to 2 bases, leaving 7 bases not matched to a gene. CDR3 protein: CASTRQGSNTGELFF. CDR3 bases: TGTGCCAGCACGCGACAGGGTTCTAACACCGGGGAGCTGTTTTTT. The full variable domain, rest sourced from reference TRBV7-6 and TRBJ2-2, is GAGVSQSPRYKVTKRGQDVALRCDPISGHVSLYWYRQALGQGPEFLTYFNYEAQQDKSGLPNDRFSAERPEGSISTLTIQRTEQRDSAMYRCASTRQGSNTGELFFGEGSRLTVL.

This clonotype was picked up many times. CDR3 region: CASSYPAGGKGTQYF. CDR3 sequence (DNA): TGTGCCAGCAGTTACCCCGCGGGGGGCAAGGGGACCCAGTACTTC. This rearrangement joins TRBV6-2 or TRBV6-3 to TRBJ2-5, with 8 bases aligning to TRBD2. The V segment lost 2 bases and the J segment 7 bases; nucleotides outside the gene matches: 9. There are 15 residues in the CDR3. Germline V lookup: CDR1 MNHEY, CDR2 SVGEGT.

This clonotype was counted a few times. The chain joins TRBV5-1 to TRBJ2-7, with a tentative D call TRBD1 (6 bases). CDR3 size: 13 residues. Germline lookup yields CDR1 SGHRS and CDR2 YFSETQ. V gave up 5 bases and J gave up 6 bases, with 15 bases separating them. This chain's CDR3 is CASRRVEGVEQYF. The CDR3 DNA follows: TGCGCCAGCAGGAGGGTCGAGGGGGTCGAGCAGTACTTC. The variable domain in full, completed from reference TRBV5-1 and TRBJ2-7, reads KAGVTQTPRYLIKTRGQQVTLSCSPISGHRSVSWYQQTPGQGLQFLFEYFSETQRNKGNFPGRFSGRQFSNSRSEMNVSTLELGDSALYLCASRRVEGVEQYFGPGTRLTVT.

The chain uses TRBV10-3 and TRBJ1-5; the D is unclear. With 3 bases removed from V and 6 bases from J, the gap between germline ends came to 12 bases. The CDR3 contains 14 residues. Germline V gene sequence: CDR1 ENHRY, CDR2 SYGVKD. CDR3 coding DNA: TGTGCCATCAGTGACCCCCGGGTAGGTCAGCCCCAGCATTTT. Translated, it gives CAISDPRVGQPQHF.

The table lists this clonotype with a few counts. The rearrangement links TRBV15 to TRBJ2-3, with 7 bases matching TRBD1. Germline V CDR1 and CDR2: LNHNV, YYDKDF (reference sequence). CDR3 length equals 13 residues. V dropped 1 base and J dropped 7; count of bases not matched to a gene: 2. The CDR3 DNA follows: TGTGCCACCAGCAGAGGGACAGGAAATACGCAGTATTTT. Its translation: CATSRGTGNTQYF. Looking up the rest from reference TRBV15 and TRBJ2-3 gives the full variable domain: DAMVIQNPRYQVTQFGKPVTLSCSQTLNHNVMYWYQQKSSQAPKLLFHYYDKDFNNEADTPDNFQSRRPNTSFCFLDIRSPGLGDTAMYLCATSRGTGNTQYFGPGTRLTVL.

This clonotype was detected ten times or more. The genes are TRBV27 and TRBJ2-7; D gene uncertain. Germline CDR1 MNHEY, CDR2 SMNVEV (reference sequence). V lost 5 bases to trimming and J lost 6 bases, with 14 bases between them. The CDR3 is made up of 13 amino acids. The CDR3 coding sequence is TGTGCCAGCAGTCCTATTCAGGTGGGCGAGCAGTACTTC. Residues: CASSPIQVGEQYF.

This clonotype was recorded at least ten times. The rearrangement links TRBV5-1 to TRBJ1-1; the D is unclear. Germline V gene data show CDR1 as SGHRS and CDR2 as YFSETQ. The CDR3 totals 14 residues. V dropped 5 bases and J dropped 7 bases, with 18 bases sitting between them. Here the CDR3 DNA reads TGCGCCAGCAGTAAGGAGGCGGGTTTCGGTGAAGCTTTCTTT. Its protein product is CASSKEAGFGEAFF.